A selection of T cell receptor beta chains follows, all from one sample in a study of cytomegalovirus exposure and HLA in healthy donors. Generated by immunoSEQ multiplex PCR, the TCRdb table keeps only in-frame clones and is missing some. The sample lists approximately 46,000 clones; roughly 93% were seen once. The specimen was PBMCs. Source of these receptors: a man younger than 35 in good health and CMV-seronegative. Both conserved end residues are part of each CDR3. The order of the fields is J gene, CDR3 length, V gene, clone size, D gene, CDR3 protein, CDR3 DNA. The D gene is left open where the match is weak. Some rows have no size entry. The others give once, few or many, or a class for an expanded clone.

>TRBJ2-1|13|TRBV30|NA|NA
CAWGRQAINEQFF
TGTGCCTGGGGTAGACAGGCCATCAATGAGCAGTTCTTC
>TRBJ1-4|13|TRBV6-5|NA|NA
CASTLNFNEKLFF
TGTGCCAGCACCCTAAATTTTAATGAAAAACTGTTTTTT
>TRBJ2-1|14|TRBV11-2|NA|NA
CASSFRPGRNEQFF
TGTGCCAGCAGCTTCAGACCGGGGAGGAATGAGCAGTTCTTC
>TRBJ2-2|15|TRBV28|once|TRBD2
CASSQTSGSAGELFF
TGTGCCAGCAGTCAGACTAGCGGGAGCGCCGGGGAGCTGTTTTTT
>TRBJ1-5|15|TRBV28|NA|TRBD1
CASSPRGTGNQPQHF
TGTGCCAGCAGTCCTCGTGGGACAGGGAATCAGCCCCAGCATTTT
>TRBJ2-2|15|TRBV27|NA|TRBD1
CASSPSPGGTGELFF
TGTGCCAGCAGTCCCTCCCCAGGGGGCACCGGGGAGCTGTTTTTT
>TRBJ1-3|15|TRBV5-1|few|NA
CASSSRGGQGNTIYF
TGCGCCAGCAGCTCCCGGGGGGGGCAAGGAAACACCATATATTTT
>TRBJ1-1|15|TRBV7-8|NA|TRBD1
CASSPRTGANTEAFF
TGTGCCAGCAGCCCTCGGACAGGGGCGAACACTGAAGCTTTCTTT
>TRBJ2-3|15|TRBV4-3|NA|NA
CASSRRDVRTDTQYF
TGCGCCAGCAGCCGGCGGGACGTCCGTACAGATACGCAGTATTTT
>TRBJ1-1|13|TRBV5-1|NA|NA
CATAVSGNTEAFF
TGCGCCACCGCGGTGAGCGGGAACACTGAAGCTTTCTTT
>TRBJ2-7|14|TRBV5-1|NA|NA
CASSPGDSTYEQYF
TGCGCCAGCAGCCCGGGGGACTCGACCTACGAGCAGTACTTC
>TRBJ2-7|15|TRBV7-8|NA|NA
CASSPVASVTYEQYF
TGTGCCAGCAGCCCAGTGGCTAGCGTAACCTACGAGCAGTACTTC
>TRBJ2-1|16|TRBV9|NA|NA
CASSSPRGGSFGEQFF
TGTGCCAGCAGCTCCCCCCGTGGAGGGTCCTTTGGTGAGCAGTTCTTC
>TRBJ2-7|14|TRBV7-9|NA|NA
CASSLGGRVNEQYF
TGTGCCAGCAGCTTAGGCGGCAGGGTGAACGAGCAGTACTTC
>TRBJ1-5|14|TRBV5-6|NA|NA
CASSGMGSGQPQHF
TGTGCCAGCAGCGGGATGGGGTCAGGGCAGCCCCAGCATTTT
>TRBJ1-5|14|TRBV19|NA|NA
CASSGQGSNQPQHF
TGTGCCAGTAGTGGTCAGGGTAGCAATCAGCCCCAGCATTTT
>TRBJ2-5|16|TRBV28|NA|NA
CASSSYGGGLQETQYF
TGTGCCAGCAGTTCCTACGGGGGAGGCCTCCAAGAGACCCAGTACTTC
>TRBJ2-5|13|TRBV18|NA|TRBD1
CASSGTGSETQYF
TGTGCCAGCTCAGGGACAGGGTCGGAGACCCAGTACTTC
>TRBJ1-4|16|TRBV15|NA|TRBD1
CATSRPQGTGSEKLFF
TGTGCCACCAGCAGACCACAAGGGACAGGGAGCGAAAAACTGTTTTTT
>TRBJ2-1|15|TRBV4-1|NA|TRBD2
CASSQGLADDNEQFF
TGCGCCAGCAGCCAGGGACTAGCGGACGACAATGAGCAGTTCTTC
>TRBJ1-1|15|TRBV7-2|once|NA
CASSDYREGNTEAFF
TGTGCCAGCAGCGACTACAGGGAGGGGAACACTGAAGCTTTCTTT
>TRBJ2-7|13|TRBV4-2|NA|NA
CASSPGPSYEQYF
TGTGCCAGCAGCCCAGGTCCCTCCTACGAGCAGTACTTC
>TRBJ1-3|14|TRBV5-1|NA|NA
CASSLAGVGNTIYF
TGCGCCAGCAGCTTAGCAGGGGTTGGAAACACCATATATTTT
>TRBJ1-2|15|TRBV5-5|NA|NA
CASSLVSGTNYGYTF
TGTGCCAGCAGCTTGGTATCAGGGACTAACTATGGCTACACCTTC